Each of the 24 T cell receptor beta chains below was sequenced from the same sample in a study of identifying expanded T cells in peripheral blood. Using immunoSEQ multiplex PCR, the repertoire was profiled, and TCRdb retains in-frame clones only, with some absent. The sample records over 100,000 clones, 88% being singletons. The specimen was blood. The receptors here all came from a person between 18 and 75 years old in good health.

The chain joins TRBV6-5 to TRBJ2-6; the D gene is possibly TRBD2 (5 bases). The CDR3 has 15 amino acids. Germline V gene data show CDR1 as MNHEY and CDR2 as SVGAGI. Trimming shortened V by 6 bases and J by 0 bases, and 9 bases separated the two germline ends. CDR3 coding DNA: TGTGCCAGCAGAGGACTGTCCTCTGGGGCCAACGTCCTGACTTTC. This translates into CASRGLSSGANVLTF.

The rearrangement links TRBV19 to TRBJ1-5; D unresolved. The V end was cut by 3 bases, the J end by 5 bases, with 17 bases between. This CDR3 is built from 16 residues. Germline CDR1 LNHDA, CDR2 SQIVND (reference sequence). The CDR3 region is CASSILRSLDYQPQHF. For the CDR3, the DNA is TGTGCCAGTAGTATCCTCAGGTCCCTGGACTATCAGCCCCAGCATTTT.

V and J are TRBV11-2 and TRBJ1-6; D uncertain. The CDR3 extends over 15 amino acids. Per germline, CDR1 SGHAT and CDR2 FQNNGV. Trimming left V 2 bases short and J 7 bases short, with 12 bases between. The CDR3 spells CASSLTGQANSPLHF. The CDR3, as DNA: TGTGCCAGCAGCTTAACTGGCCAAGCGAATTCACCCCTCCACTTT.

The chain links TRBV25-1 to TRBJ1-5, with D possibly being TRBD1 (6 bases). Germline loops: CDR1 MGHDK, CDR2 SYGVNS. Trimming removed 5 bases at V and 6 bases at J, with 8 bases between. This CDR3 is built from 12 residues. The CDR3 nucleotides read TGTGCCAGCAGTCGAGGGGGTCAGCCCCAGCATTTT. This encodes CASSRGGQPQHF.

V is TRBV5-4 and J is TRBJ2-1; the D gene is possibly TRBD2 (5 bases). Trimming cost V 0 bases and J 0 bases, with 7 bases left between them. The CDR3 has 15 amino acids. The germline CDR1 and CDR2 sequences are SGHNT and YYREEE (reference sequence). The CDR3 here is CASSLGGSSYNEQFF. CDR3 DNA: TGTGCCAGCAGCTTGGGTGGGAGCTCCTACAATGAGCAGTTCTTC.

The V gene is TRBV19, the J gene TRBJ2-3; perhaps TRBD2 as D (5 bases). Germline V gene lookup returns CDR1 LNHDA and CDR2 SQIVND (reference sequence). This CDR3 has 12 amino acids. Trimming pared 9 bases from V and 8 bases from J, leaving 15 bases between. The CDR3 nucleotides read TGTGCCAGCTCCGGGGTGGGTATTACGCAGTATTTT. As protein: CASSGVGITQYF.

The V call is TRBV5-1, the J call TRBJ2-7; unclear D gene. This CDR3 spans 13 amino acids. V was clipped by 2 bases and J by 5 bases, with 11 bases between them. Germline V gene lookup returns CDR1 SGHRS and CDR2 YFSETQ. CDR3 sequence (DNA): TGCGCCAGCAGCTTTAAGGTAAGCGACGAGCAGTACTTC. Translating gives CASSFKVSDEQYF.

The V gene is TRBV18, the J gene TRBJ2-2; D uncertain. V was trimmed by 6 bases and J by 4 bases, leaving 15 bases between them. The CDR3 totals 15 residues. From germline, CDR1 is KGHSH and CDR2 LQKENI. The CDR3 sequence: CASSSAGVGTGELFF. CDR3 nucleotides: TGTGCCAGCTCCTCGGCTGGGGTTGGCACCGGGGAGCTGTTTTTT.

The CDR3 is CASSTSLVRNGGTEAFF. In nucleotides, the CDR3 is TGTGCCAGCAGTACAAGCCTTGTAAGGAATGGGGGGACTGAAGCTTTCTTT. The chain links TRBV27 to TRBJ1-1; maybe TRBD1 (5 bases). Deletions cut 5 bases from V and 5 bases from J, with 24 bases between. Germline CDR1 reads MNHEY; CDR2 reads SMNVEV (reference sequence). CDR3 length: 17 amino acids.

J is TRBJ1-4 and V is TRBV5-8; no reliable D call. This CDR3 contains 16 residues. Germline V gene data show CDR1 as SGHTS and CDR2 as YDEGEE. V was cut by 0 bases and J by 0 bases, with 9 bases left in between. In nucleotides, the CDR3 is TGTGCCAGCAGCTTGGGCCAGACCTCAACTAATGAAAAACTGTTTTTT. This encodes CASSLGQTSTNEKLFF.

This clone was counted a few times. V gene TRBV6-5 combines with J gene TRBJ1-2; 8 nucleotides align to TRBD1. CDR1 is MNHEY and CDR2 is SVGAGI in the germline V gene. This CDR3 comprises 14 residues. The V segment lost 7 bases and the J segment 0 bases; nucleotides outside the gene matches: 4. The CDR3 protein is CASTGQGTNYGYTF. CDR3 DNA sequence: TGTGCCAGCACTGGACAGGGAACTAACTATGGCTACACCTTC.

This chain uses TRBV28 with TRBJ2-5; 10 nucleotides agree with TRBD1. Germline CDR1 is MDHEN and CDR2 is SYDVKM. The J segment lost 6 bases and the V segment lost 6 bases, leaving 10 bases of the junction unmatched. The CDR3 spans 15 residues. CDR3: CASRVPGQGRKTQYF. The DNA of the CDR3 is TGTGCCAGCAGGGTACCGGGACAGGGGAGGAAGACCCAGTACTTC.

V and J are TRBV4-1 and TRBJ2-5; 7 nucleotides agree with TRBD1. Germline CDR1 is MGHRA and CDR2 is YSYEKL. The V segment lost 0 bases and the J segment 2 bases; nucleotides outside the gene matches: 3. The CDR3 extends over 15 amino acids. CDR3 nucleotide sequence: TGCGCCAGCAGCCAAGACTCAGGGGGACAAGAGACCCAGTACTTC. Protein sequence: CASSQDSGGQETQYF.

This chain uses TRBV5-4 with TRBJ1-1, with 7 positions matching TRBD1. Germline assignment: CDR1 SGHNT and CDR2 YYREEE (reference sequence). The CDR3 length is 14 residues. Trimming cost V 4 bases and J 4 bases; bases outside gene matches: 7. The CDR3 sequence: CASSPGGRPTEAFF. CDR3 bases: TGTGCCAGCAGCCCAGGGGGAAGGCCCACTGAAGCTTTCTTT.

CDR3 DNA: TGTGCCAGCAGTGACCGGGACAATTCCTACGAGCAGTACTTC. Encoded protein: CASSDRDNSYEQYF. J is TRBJ2-7 and V is TRBV6-5; possibly TRBD1 for D (6 bases). The CDR3 loop spans 14 amino acids. CDR1 and CDR2 from the germline V gene are MNHEY and SVGAGI. With 5 bases removed from V and 1 base from J, the gap between germline ends came to 12 bases.

Worth noting for this clone: The sample has other DNA sequences that encode this CDR3 too. The chain uses TRBV18 and TRBJ2-7; TRBD1 matches 12 bases. The germline gives CDR1 KGHSH, CDR2 LQKENI. Unmatched junction bases numbered 5, after V lost 6 bases and J lost 2 bases. The CDR3 runs to 15 residues. The CDR3 is CASSPGTGGTYEQYF. CDR3 bases: TGTGCCAGCTCTCCCGGGACAGGGGGCACCTACGAGCAGTACTTC.

V gene TRBV5-1 combines with J gene TRBJ2-7, with 12 nucleotides matching TRBD1. V shed 5 bases, J shed 2 bases, and the junction held 20 bases outside the gene matches. Germline CDR1 is SGHRS and CDR2 is YFSETQ. There are 20 residues in the CDR3. The CDR3 loop is CASRYGTGGVGLAGAYEQYF. In DNA form, the CDR3 reads TGCGCCAGCAGATATGGGACAGGGGGCGTCGGATTAGCGGGAGCCTACGAGCAGTACTTC.

V gene TRBV7-3 combines with J gene TRBJ2-1, with TRBD2 matching over 10 bases. CDR1 and CDR2 (germline): SGHTA, FQGTGA. The junction had 7 bases not matched to a gene; V was cut back by 4 bases and J by 4 bases. The CDR3 covers 16 residues. In DNA form, the CDR3 reads TGTGCCAGCAGCTCCCGACTTAGCGGGGGGTACAATGAGCAGTTCTTC. Its protein is CASSSRLSGGYNEQFF. The complete variable domain, with remaining parts taken from reference TRBV7-3 and TRBJ2-1, reads GAGVSQTPSNKVTEKGKYVELRCDPISGHTALYWYRQSLGQGPEFLIYFQGTGAADDSGLPNDRFFAVRPEGSVSTLKIQRTERGDSAVYLCASSSRLSGGYNEQFFGPGTRLTVL.

V is TRBV7-9 and J is TRBJ2-1; 10 bases match TRBD2. V was clipped by 4 bases and J by 1 base; unmatched bases: 4. The CDR3 is 16 amino acids. The germline gives CDR1 SEHNR, CDR2 FQNEAQ (reference sequence). This CDR3 reads CASSSLLAGSYNEQFF. CDR3 DNA: TGTGCCAGCAGCTCCCTACTAGCGGGATCCTACAATGAGCAGTTCTTC.

The count of this clone is one. The J gene is TRBJ2-3, the V gene TRBV7-9, with D tentatively TRBD1 or TRBD2 (5 bases each). The CDR3 is made up of 18 amino acids. V gave up 4 bases and J gave up 2 bases, with 22 bases separating them. Germline V lookup: CDR1 SEHNR, CDR2 FQNEAQ (reference sequence). The CDR3: CASSSRSGRRRVTDTQYF. The DNA of the CDR3 is TGTGCCAGCAGCTCCAGGTCGGGACGGAGAAGAGTCACAGATACGCAGTATTTT.

This sequence joins TRBV5-1 and TRBJ1-1, with TRBD1 matching 8 bases. The J segment lost 1 base and the V segment lost 2 bases, leaving 10 bases of the junction unmatched. This CDR3 comprises 17 residues. Germline CDR1 and CDR2: SGHRS and YFSETQ. The CDR3 is CASSFDTGGIGNTEAFF. As DNA, the CDR3 is TGCGCCAGCAGCTTCGACACAGGGGGTATAGGGAACACTGAAGCTTTCTTT. The full variable domain, completed using reference TRBV5-1 and TRBJ1-1, is KAGVTQTPRYLIKTRGQQVTLSCSPISGHRSVSWYQQTPGQGLQFLFEYFSETQRNKGNFPGRFSGRQFSNSRSEMNVSTLELGDSALYLCASSFDTGGIGNTEAFFGQGTRLTVV.

Only one count was recorded for this clone. The V and J genes are TRBV10-1 and TRBJ2-1; no firm D call. The CDR3 length is 14 residues. Trimming cost V 4 bases and J 5 bases, with 12 bases left between them. The V gene's germline CDR1 is WNHNN and CDR2 SYGVQD (reference sequence). The CDR3 sequence is CASSGDPDNNEQFF. CDR3 nucleotides: TGCGCCAGCAGTGGCGACCCCGACAACAATGAGCAGTTCTTC.

The chain is built from TRBV6-5 and TRBJ2-4; D is possibly TRBD1 or TRBD2 (5 bases each). This CDR3 contains 15 residues. Trimming pared 2 bases from V and 10 bases from J, leaving 18 bases between. Germline V gene data show CDR1 as MNHEY and CDR2 as SVGAGI. Written as DNA, the CDR3 is TGTGCCAGCAGTTACGGGACCCCCGTTATTTGGATTCAGTACTTC. Its translation: CASSYGTPVIWIQYF.

The V and J genes are TRBV4-1 and TRBJ1-5; possible D gene TRBD1, 5 bases. Trimming removed 0 bases from V and 5 bases from J, with 17 bases in between. Germline V gene lookup returns CDR1 MGHRA and CDR2 YSYEKL. This CDR3 is 17 amino acids long. CDR3 amino acids: CASSQDFGGVNDQPQHF. The CDR3 DNA sequence: TGCGCCAGCAGCCAAGATTTCGGGGGAGTTAACGATCAGCCCCAGCATTTT.